The TCR beta chain described here comes from a study of cytomegalovirus exposure and HLA in healthy donors. Findings and limits, study-wide: Under in vitro conditions, a few CMV-associated chains were confirmed as specific for CMV antigens.

The CDR3 is 15 residues long. The trim removed 2 bases at V and 2 bases at J, leaving 6 bases unmatched. Germline V lookup: CDR1 SGHKS, CDR2 YYEKEE (reference sequence). PCR was performed using 60 Vbeta and 13 Jbeta primers. Clones were read by immunoSEQ multiplex PCR, and TCRdb kept only the in-frame ones, dropping some. This sample has approximately 110,000 clones, with approximately 80% found just once. Note on this clone: Its antigen is unidentified.

The sample comprised PBMCs. The rearrangement joins TRBV5-5 to TRBJ2-7; 8 bases map to TRBD1. This TCR was recovered from a man aged 50 to 60 in good health and CMV-seronegative. This CDR3 reads CASSFGQGETYEQYV. As DNA, the CDR3 is TGTGCCAGCAGCTTCGGACAGGGTGAAACCTACGAGCAGTACGTC.